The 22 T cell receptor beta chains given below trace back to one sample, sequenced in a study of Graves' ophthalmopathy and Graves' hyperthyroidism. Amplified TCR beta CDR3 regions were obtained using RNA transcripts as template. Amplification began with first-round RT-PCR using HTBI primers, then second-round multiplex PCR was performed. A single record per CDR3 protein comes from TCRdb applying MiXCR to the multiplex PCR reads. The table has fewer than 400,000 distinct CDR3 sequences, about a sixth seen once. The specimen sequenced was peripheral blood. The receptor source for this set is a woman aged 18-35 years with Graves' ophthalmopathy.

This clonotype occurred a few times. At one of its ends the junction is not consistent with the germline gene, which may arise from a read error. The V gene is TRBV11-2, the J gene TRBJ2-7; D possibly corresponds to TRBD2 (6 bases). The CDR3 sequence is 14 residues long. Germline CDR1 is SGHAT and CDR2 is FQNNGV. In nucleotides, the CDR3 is TGTGCCAGCTCCCCAGCGGGTTTGTCCTACGAGCAGCACTTC. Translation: CASSPAGLSYEQHF.

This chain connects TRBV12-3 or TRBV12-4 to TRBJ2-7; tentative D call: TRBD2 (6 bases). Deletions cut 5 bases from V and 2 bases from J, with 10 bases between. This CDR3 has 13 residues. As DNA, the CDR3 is TGTGCCAGCAGTCGCGGGGAGACCTACGAGCAGTACTTC. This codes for CASSRGETYEQYF.

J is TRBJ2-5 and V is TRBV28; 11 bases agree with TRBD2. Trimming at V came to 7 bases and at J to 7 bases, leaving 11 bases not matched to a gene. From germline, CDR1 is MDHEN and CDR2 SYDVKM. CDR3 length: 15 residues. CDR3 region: CASNPYSGRAGTQYF. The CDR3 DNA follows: TGTGCCAGCAATCCTTATAGCGGGAGGGCCGGGACCCAGTACTTC.

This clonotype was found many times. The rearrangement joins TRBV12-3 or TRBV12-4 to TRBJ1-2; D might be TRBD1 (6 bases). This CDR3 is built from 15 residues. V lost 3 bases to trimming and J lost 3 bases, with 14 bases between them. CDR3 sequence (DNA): TGTGCCAGCAGTTTCCGGGGGGGCGGTGACTATGGCTACACCTTC. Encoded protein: CASSFRGGGDYGYTF.

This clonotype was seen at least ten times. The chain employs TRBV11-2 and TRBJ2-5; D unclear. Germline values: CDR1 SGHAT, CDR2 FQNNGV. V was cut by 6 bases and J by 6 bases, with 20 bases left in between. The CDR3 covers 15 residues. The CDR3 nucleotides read TGTGCCAGCAGTTCAACTAAGGGAAAGAAAAAGACCCAGTACTTC. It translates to CASSSTKGKKKTQYF.

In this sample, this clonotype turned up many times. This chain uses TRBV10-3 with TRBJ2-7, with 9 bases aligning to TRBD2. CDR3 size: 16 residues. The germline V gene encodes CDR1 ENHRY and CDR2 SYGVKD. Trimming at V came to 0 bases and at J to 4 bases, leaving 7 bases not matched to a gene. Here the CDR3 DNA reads TGTGCCATCAGTGAGTCGGGAGGGCTAGCGGGATACGAGCAGTACTTC. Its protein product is CAISESGGLAGYEQYF.

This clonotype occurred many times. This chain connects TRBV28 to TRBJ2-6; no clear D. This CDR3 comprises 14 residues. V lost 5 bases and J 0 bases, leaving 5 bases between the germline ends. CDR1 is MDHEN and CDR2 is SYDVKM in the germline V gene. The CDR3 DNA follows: TGTGCCAGCAGTCAAAGCTCTGGGGCCAACGTCCTGACTTTC. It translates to CASSQSSGANVLTF. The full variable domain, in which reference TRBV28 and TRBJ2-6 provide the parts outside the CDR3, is DVKVTQSSRYLVKRTGEKVFLECVQDMDHENMFWYRQDPGLGLRLIYFSYDVKMKEKGDIPEGYSVSREKKERFSLILESASTNQTSMYLCASSQSSGANVLTFGAGSRLTVL.

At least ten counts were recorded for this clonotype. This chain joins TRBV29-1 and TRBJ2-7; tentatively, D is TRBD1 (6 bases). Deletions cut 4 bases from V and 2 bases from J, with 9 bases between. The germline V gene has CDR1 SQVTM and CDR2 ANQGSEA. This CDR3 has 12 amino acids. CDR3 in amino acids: CSVVDRPYEQYF. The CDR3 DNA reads TGCAGCGTTGTCGACAGGCCCTACGAGCAGTACTTC.

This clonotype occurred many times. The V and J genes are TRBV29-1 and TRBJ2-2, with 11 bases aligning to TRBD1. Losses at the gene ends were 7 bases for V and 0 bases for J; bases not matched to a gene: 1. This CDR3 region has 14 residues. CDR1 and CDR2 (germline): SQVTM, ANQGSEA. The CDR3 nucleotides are TGCAGCGGGACAGGGGGCTCGAACACCGGGGAGCTGTTTTTT. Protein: CSGTGGSNTGELFF.

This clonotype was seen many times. The CDR3 sequence: CASSFQWNRGSNGANVLTF. The CDR3 DNA is TGTGCCAGCAGTTTCCAGTGGAACAGGGGGTCGAATGGGGCCAACGTCCTGACTTTC. V usage is TRBV28 and J usage is TRBJ2-6, with 8 bases aligning to TRBD1. CDR3 length: 19 residues. J lost 3 bases, V lost 3 bases, and 13 bases had no gene match. In germline, CDR1 is MDHEN, CDR2 SYDVKM.

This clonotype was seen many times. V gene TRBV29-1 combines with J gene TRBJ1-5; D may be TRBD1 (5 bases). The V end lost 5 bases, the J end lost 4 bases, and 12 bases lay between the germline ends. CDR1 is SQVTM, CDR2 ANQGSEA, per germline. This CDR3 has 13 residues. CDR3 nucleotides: TGCAGCGTTTCAAGGGGATGGAATCAGCCCCAGCATTTT. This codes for CSVSRGWNQPQHF. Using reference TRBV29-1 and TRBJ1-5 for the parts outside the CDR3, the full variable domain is SAVISQKPSRDICQRGTSLTIQCQVDSQVTMMFWYRQQPGQSLTLIATANQGSEATYESGFVIDKFPISRPNLTFSTLTVSNMSPEDSSIYLCSVSRGWNQPQHFGDGTRLSIL.

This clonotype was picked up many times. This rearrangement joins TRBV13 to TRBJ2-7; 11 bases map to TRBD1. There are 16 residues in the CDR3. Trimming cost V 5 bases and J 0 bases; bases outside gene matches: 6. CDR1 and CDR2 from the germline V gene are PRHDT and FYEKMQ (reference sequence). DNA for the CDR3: TGTGCCAGCAGCCCAAGGACAGGGGGCGTCTCCTACGAGCAGTACTTC. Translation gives CASSPRTGGVSYEQYF.

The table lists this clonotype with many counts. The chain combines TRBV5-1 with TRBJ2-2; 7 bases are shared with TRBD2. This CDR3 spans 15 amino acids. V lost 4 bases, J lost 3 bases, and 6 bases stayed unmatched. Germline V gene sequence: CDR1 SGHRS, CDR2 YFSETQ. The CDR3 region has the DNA TGCGCCAGCAGCGGGAGGGGCAGCGACACCGGGGAGCTGTTTTTT. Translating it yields CASSGRGSDTGELFF.

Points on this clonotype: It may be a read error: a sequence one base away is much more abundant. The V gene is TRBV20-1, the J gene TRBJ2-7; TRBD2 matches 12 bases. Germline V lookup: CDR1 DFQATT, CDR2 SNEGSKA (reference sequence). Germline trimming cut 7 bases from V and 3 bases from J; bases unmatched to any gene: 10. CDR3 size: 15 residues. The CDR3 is CSVSPGLAGYYEQYF. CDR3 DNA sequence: TGCAGTGTTAGTCCCGGACTAGCGGGATACTACGAGCAGTACTTC.

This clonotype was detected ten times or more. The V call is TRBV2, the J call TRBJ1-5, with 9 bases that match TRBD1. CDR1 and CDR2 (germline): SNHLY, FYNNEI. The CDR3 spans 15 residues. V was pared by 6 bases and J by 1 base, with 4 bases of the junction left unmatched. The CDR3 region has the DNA TGTGCCAGCAGGGTGACAGGGGGAAGCAATCAGCCCCAGCATTTT. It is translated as CASRVTGGSNQPQHF.

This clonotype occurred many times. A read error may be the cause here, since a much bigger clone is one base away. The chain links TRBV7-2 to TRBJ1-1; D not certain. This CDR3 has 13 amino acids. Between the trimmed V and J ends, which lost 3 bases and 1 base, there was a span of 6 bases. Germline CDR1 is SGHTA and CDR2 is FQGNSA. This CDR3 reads CASSFWANTEAFF. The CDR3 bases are TGTGCCAGCAGCTTTTGGGCGAACACTGAAGCTTTCTTT.

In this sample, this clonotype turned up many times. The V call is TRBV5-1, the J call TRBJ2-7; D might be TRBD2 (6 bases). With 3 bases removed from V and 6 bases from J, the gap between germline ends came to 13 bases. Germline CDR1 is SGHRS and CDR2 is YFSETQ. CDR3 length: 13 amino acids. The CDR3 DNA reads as TGCGCCAGCAGCTGGATTACTAGCACCGAGCAGTACTTC. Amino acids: CASSWITSTEQYF.

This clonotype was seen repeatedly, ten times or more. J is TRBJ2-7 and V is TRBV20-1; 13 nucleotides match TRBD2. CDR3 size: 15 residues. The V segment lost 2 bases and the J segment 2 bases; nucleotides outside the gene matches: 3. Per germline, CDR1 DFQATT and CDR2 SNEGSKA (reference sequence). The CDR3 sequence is CSARTTSGGAYEQYF. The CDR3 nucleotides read TGCAGTGCTAGAACCACTAGCGGGGGGGCCTACGAGCAGTACTTC.

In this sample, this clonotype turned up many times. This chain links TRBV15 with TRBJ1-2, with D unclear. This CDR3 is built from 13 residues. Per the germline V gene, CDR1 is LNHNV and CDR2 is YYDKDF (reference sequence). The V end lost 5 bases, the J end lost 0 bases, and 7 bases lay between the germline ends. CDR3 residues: CATSAATNYGYTF. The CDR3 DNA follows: TGTGCCACCAGCGCCGCCACTAACTATGGCTACACCTTC. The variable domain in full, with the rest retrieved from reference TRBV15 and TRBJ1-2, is DAMVIQNPRYQVTQFGKPVTLSCSQTLNHNVMYWYQQKSSQAPKLLFHYYDKDFNNEADTPDNFQSRRPNTSFCFLDIRSPGLGDTAMYLCATSAATNYGYTFGSGTRLTVV.

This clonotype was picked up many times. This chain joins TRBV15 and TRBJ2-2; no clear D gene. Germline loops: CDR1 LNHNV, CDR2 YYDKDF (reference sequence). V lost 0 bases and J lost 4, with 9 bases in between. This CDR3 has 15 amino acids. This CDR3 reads CATSRDGWSTGELFF. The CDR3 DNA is TGTGCCACCAGCAGAGATGGGTGGAGCACCGGGGAGCTGTTTTTT. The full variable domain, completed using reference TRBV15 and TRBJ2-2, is DAMVIQNPRYQVTQFGKPVTLSCSQTLNHNVMYWYQQKSSQAPKLLFHYYDKDFNNEADTPDNFQSRRPNTSFCFLDIRSPGLGDTAMYLCATSRDGWSTGELFFGEGSRLTVL.

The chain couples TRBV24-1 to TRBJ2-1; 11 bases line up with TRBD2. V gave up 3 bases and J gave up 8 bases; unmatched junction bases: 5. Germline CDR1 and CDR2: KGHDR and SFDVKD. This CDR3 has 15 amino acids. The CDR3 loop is CATSDKGTSGYEQFF. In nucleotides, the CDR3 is TGTGCCACCAGTGATAAGGGGACTAGCGGCTATGAGCAGTTCTTC.

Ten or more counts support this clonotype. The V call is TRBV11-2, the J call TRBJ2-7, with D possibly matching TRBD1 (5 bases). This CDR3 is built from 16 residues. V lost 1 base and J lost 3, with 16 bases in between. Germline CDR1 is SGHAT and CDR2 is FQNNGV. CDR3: CASSLVGVGQGYEQYF. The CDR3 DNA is TGTGCCAGCAGCTTAGTTGGGGTTGGCCAGGGCTACGAGCAGTACTTC.